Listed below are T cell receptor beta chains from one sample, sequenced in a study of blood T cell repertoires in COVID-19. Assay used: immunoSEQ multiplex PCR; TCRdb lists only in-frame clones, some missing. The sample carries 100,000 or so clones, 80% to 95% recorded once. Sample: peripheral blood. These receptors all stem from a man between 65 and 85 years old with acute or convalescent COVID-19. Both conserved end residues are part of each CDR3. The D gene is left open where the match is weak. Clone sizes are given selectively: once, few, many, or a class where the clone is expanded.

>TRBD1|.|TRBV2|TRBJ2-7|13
TGTGCCAGCAACAGGGGGTTCTCCTACGAGCAGTACTTC
CASNRGFSYEQYF
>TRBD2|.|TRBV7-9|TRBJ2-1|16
TGTGCCAGCAGCTCTACGACTAGCGGGGGACCCAATGAGCAGTTCTTC
CASSSTTSGGPNEQFF
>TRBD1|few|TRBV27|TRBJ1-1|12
TGTGCCAGCAGTAAAGGGGGCGCCTCAGCTTTCTTT
CASSKGGASAFF
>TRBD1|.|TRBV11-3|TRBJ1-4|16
TGTGCCACCTCACGAGGGACAGGCCACTCTAATGAAAAACTGTTTTTT
CATSRGTGHSNEKLFF
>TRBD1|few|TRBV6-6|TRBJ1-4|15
TGTGCCAGCAGAACAGGGGGCGCGTCTAATGAAAAACTGTTTTTT
CASRTGGASNEKLFF
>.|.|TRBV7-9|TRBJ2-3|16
TGTGCCAGCAGCTTATTATCAGGGTTTCCGACAGATACGCAGTATTTT
CASSLLSGFPTDTQYF
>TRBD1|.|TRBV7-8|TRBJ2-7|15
TGTGCCAGCAGCTTACCGGGACAGGGGATCTACGAGCAGTACTTC
CASSLPGQGIYEQYF
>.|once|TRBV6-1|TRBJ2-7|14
TGTGCCAGCAGTGAGGTTCTAGTGGGCTACGAGCAGTACTTC
CASSEVLVGYEQYF
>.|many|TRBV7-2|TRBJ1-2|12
TGTGCCAGCAGCCCCCAGGTTAATGGCTACACCTTC
CASSPQVNGYTF
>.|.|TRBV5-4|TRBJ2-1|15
TGTGCCAGCAGCTCCGGGGAAGGGCCCTACAATGAGCAGTTCTTC
CASSSGEGPYNEQFF